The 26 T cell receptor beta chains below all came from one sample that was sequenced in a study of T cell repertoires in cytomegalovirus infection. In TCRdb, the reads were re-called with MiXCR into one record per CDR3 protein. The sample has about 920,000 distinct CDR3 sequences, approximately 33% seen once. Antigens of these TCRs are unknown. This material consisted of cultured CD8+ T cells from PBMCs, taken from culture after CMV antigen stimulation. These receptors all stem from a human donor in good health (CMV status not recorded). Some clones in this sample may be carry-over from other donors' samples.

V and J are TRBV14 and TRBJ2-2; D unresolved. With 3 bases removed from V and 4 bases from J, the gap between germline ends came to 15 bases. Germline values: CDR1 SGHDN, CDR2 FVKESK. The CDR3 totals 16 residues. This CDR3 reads CASSHLPSSGTGELFF. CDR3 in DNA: TGTGCCAGCAGCCACCTGCCTAGTTCGGGCACCGGGGAGCTGTTTTTT.

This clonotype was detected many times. The CDR3 nucleotides read TGTGCCAGCAGCTTAGGGACAGGGGGAGGCTACGAGCAGTACGTC. It is translated as CASSLGTGGGYEQYV. V gene TRBV7-2 combines with J gene TRBJ2-7, with 10 bases matching TRBD1. The germline gives CDR1 SGHTA, CDR2 FQGNSA. CDR3 length: 15 residues. Losses at the gene ends were 1 base for V and 3 bases for J; bases not matched to a gene: 3.

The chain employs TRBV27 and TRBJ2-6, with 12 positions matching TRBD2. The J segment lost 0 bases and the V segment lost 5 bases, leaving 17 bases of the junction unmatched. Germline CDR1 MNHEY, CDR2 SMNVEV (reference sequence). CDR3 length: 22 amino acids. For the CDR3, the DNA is TGTGCCAGCAGTCCTCCATTGGGGACGCTAGCGGGGGGGCCCTCTGGGGCCAACGTCCTGACTTTC. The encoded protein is CASSPPLGTLAGGPSGANVLTF.

In nucleotides, the CDR3 is TGCGCCAGCAGCCAAGAGCCAGGGACAGGACTCAGCACAGATACGCAGTATTTT. As protein: CASSQEPGTGLSTDTQYF. The chain carries TRBV4-1 and TRBJ2-3, with TRBD1 identical over 8 bases. The ends lost 0 bases at V and 0 bases at J; junction bases unmatched: 8. Germline assignment: CDR1 MGHRA and CDR2 YSYEKL. The CDR3 totals 18 residues.

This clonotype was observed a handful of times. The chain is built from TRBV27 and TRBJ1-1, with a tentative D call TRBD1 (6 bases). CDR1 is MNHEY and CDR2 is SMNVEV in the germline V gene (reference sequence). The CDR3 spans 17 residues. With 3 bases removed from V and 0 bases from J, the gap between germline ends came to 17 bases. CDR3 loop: CASSFLAPGTMNTEAFF. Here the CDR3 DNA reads TGTGCCAGCAGTTTCCTCGCCCCGGGGACAATGAACACTGAAGCTTTCTTT.

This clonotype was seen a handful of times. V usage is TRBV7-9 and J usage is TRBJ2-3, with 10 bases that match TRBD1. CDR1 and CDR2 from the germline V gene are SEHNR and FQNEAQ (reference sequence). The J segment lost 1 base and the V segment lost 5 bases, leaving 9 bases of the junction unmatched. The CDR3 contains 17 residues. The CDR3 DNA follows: TGTGCCAGCAGCGGCCCTGGGACAGGGGCCGGCACAGATACGCAGTATTTT. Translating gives CASSGPGTGAGTDTQYF.

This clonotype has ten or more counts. CDR3 nucleotides: TGTGCCAGCAGCTTAACGGAGGGCGACGGTGGCTACACCTTC. Translating gives CASSLTEGDGGYTF. The chain carries TRBV7-3 and TRBJ1-2; the D is unclear. The CDR3 has 14 amino acids. V lost 0 bases to trimming and J lost 7 bases, with 12 bases between them. CDR1 and CDR2 (germline): SGHTA, FQGTGA. Full variable domain (missing parts from reference TRBV7-3 and TRBJ1-2): GAGVSQTPSNKVTEKGKYVELRCDPISGHTALYWYRQSLGQGPEFLIYFQGTGAADDSGLPNDRFFAVRPEGSVSTLKIQRTERGDSAVYLCASSLTEGDGGYTFGSGTRLTVV.

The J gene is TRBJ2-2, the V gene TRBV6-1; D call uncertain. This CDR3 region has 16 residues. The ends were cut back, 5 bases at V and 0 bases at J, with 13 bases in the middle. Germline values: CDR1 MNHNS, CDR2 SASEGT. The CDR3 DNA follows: TGTGCCAGCAGTCTGACTTCCTTCGCGAACACCGGGGAGCTGTTTTTT. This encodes CASSLTSFANTGELFF.

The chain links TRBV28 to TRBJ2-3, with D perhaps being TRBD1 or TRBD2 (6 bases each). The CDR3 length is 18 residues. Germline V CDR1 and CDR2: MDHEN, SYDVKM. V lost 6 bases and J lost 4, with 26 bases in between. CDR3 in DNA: TGTGCCAGCAGCCGAGCCCGGGGGCCTGAGATTTGGTCAGATACGCAGTATTTT. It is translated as CASSRARGPEIWSDTQYF.

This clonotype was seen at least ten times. The DNA of the CDR3 is TGTGCCAGCAGCCCCGGGACTTCTGAAAAACTGTTTTTT. It encodes CASSPGTSEKLFF. The V call is TRBV7-8, the J call TRBJ1-4; D possibly corresponds to TRBD1 (5 bases). The ends were cut back, 5 bases at V and 7 bases at J, with 11 bases in the middle. This CDR3 is 13 amino acids long. The germline gives CDR1 SGHVS, CDR2 FQNEAQ.

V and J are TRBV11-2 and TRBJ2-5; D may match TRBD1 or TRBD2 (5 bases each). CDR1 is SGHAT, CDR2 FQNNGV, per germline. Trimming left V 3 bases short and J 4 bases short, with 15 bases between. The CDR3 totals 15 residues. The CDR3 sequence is CASSFRGLQGETQYF. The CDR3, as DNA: TGTGCCAGCAGCTTCCGCGGGTTGCAGGGAGAGACCCAGTACTTC.

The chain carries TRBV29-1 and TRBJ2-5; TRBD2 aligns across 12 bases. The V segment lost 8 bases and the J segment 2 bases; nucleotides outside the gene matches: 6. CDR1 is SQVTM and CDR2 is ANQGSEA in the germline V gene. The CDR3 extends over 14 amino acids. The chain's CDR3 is CSSGLAGTQETQYF. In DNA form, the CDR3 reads TGCAGCTCCGGACTAGCGGGGACACAAGAGACCCAGTACTTC.

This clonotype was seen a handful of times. CDR3 amino acids: CASSLKDRGLRVQETQYF. The DNA for the CDR3 is TGTGCCAGCAGTTTAAAGGACAGGGGGCTTCGGGTCCAAGAGACCCAGTACTTC. V and J are TRBV12-3 or TRBV12-4 and TRBJ2-5; 11 nucleotides agree with TRBD1. CDR3 length equals 18 residues. V lost 2 bases, J lost 1 base, and 9 bases stayed unmatched.

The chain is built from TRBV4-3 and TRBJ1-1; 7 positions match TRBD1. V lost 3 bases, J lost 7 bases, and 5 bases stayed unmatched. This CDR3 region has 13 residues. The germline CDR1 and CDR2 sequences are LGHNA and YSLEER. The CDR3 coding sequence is TGCGCCAGCAGCCAGCAGGGGGTAGGTGAAGCTTTCTTT. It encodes CASSQQGVGEAFF.

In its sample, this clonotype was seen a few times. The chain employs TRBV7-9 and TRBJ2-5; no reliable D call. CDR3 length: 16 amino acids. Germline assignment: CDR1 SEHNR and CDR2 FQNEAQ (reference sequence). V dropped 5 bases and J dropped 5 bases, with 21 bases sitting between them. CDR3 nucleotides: TGTGCCAGCAGCCTATCTGAGGCGCCCGTTGGCGAGACCCAGTACTTC. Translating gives CASSLSEAPVGETQYF. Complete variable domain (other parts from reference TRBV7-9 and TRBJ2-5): DTGVSQNPRHKITKRGQNVTFRCDPISEHNRLYWYRQTLGQGPEFLTYFQNEAQLEKSRLLSDRFSAERPKGSFSTLEIQRTEQGDSAMYLCASSLSEAPVGETQYFGPGTRLLVL.

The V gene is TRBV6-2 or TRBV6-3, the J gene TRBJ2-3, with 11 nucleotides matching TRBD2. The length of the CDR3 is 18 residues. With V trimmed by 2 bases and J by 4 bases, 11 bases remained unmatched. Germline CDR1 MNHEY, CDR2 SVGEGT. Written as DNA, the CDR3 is TGTGCCAGCAGTTACCGTTATATACTAGCGGGGGTTTCAGATACGCAGTATTTT. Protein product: CASSYRYILAGVSDTQYF.

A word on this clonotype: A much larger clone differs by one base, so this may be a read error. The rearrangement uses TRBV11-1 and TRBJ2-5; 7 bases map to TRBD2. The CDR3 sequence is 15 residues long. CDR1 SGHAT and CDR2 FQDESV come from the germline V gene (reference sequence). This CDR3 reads CVSSSWEGSQETQYF. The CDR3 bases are TGTGTCAGCAGCTCCTGGGAGGGATCCCAAGAGACCCAGTACTTC.

The CDR3 nucleotides are TGTGCCACCAGCAGCACTAGCGGGGGGCCCTCGGAGCAGTTCTTC. Amino acid sequence: CATSSTSGGPSEQFF. V usage is TRBV15 and J usage is TRBJ2-1; 12 bases fit TRBD2. This CDR3 comprises 15 residues. Per germline, CDR1 LNHNV and CDR2 YYDKDF (reference sequence). Trimming removed 3 bases from V and 10 bases from J; junction bases left unmatched: 7.

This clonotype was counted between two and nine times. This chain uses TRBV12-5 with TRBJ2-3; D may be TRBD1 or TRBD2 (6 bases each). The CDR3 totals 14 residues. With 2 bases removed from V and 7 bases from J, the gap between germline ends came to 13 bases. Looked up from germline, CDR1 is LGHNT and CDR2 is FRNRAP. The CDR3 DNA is TGTGCTAGTGGTTTGAATGGGGGGCCAAATACGCAGTATTTT. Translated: CASGLNGGPNTQYF.

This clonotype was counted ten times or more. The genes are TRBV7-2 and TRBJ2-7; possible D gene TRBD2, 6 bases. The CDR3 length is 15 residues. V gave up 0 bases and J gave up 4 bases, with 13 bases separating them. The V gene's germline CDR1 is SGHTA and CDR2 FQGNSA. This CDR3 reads CASSLATHGGYEQYV. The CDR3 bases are TGTGCCAGCAGCTTAGCCACCCATGGAGGGTACGAGCAGTACGTC.

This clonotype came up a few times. Here the CDR3 DNA reads TGTGCCAGCAGCTATGGGCCCCGGGGAGGCACTGAAGCTTTCTTT. Translating gives CASSYGPRGGTEAFF. The chain couples TRBV7-2 to TRBJ1-1; D call uncertain. This CDR3 is 15 amino acids long. V was cut by 4 bases and J by 4 bases, with 16 bases left in between. The germline CDR1 and CDR2 sequences are SGHTA and FQGNSA.

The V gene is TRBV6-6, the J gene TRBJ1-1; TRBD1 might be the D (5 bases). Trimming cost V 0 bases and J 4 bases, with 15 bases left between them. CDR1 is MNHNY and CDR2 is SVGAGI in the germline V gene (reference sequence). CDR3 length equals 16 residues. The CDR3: CASSYSAPSGTTEAFF. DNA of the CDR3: TGTGCCAGCAGTTACTCGGCCCCCAGTGGGACCACTGAAGCTTTCTTT.

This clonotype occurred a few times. The CDR3 DNA follows: TGTGCCAGCAGTTACGGGGGGGTAGGCGAGCAGTACGTC. This translates into CASSYGGVGEQYV. This chain joins TRBV6-6 and TRBJ2-7; TRBD2 agrees at 7 bases. V lost 2 bases and J lost 6; bases outside the gene matches: 4. Germline values: CDR1 MNHNY, CDR2 SVGAGI (reference sequence). This CDR3 is 13 amino acids long.

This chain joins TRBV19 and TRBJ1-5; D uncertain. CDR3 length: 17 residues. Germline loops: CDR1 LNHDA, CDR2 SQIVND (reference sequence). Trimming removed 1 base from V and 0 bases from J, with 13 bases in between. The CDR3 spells CASSIGLSPYSNQPQHF. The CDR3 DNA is TGTGCCAGTAGTATAGGCCTCTCACCGTATAGCAATCAGCCCCAGCATTTT.

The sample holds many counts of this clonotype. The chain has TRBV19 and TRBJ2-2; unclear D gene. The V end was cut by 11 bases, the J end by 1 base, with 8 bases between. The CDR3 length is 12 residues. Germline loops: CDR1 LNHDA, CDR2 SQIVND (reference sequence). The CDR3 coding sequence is TGTGCCTCAGAAGGGAACACCGGGGAGCTGTTTTTT. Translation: CASEGNTGELFF.

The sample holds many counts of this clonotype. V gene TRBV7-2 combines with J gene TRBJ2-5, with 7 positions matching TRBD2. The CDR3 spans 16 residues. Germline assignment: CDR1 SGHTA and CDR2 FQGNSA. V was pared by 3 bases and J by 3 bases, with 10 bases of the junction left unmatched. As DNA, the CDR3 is TGTGCCAGCAGCTTTAGCGGCCCTAGCGGTAAAGAGACCCAGTACTTC. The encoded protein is CASSFSGPSGKETQYF.